The 27 T cell receptor beta chains given below trace back to one sample, sequenced in a study of cytomegalovirus exposure and HLA in healthy donors. PCR used 60 Vbeta primers and 13 Jbeta primers. Some clones are missing from TCRdb's copy, which holds only in-frame ones; the method was immunoSEQ multiplex PCR. The sample contains some 99,000 clones, roughly 79% of which appear only once. Sequenced: PBMCs. The receptor source for this set is a woman aged 45-65 years in good health and CMV-seropositive.

The chain recombines TRBV5-8 with TRBJ2-7; 7 nucleotides agree with TRBD1. The V segment lost 4 bases and the J segment 5 bases; nucleotides outside the gene matches: 6. Germline V gene data show CDR1 as SGHTS and CDR2 as YDEGEE. This CDR3 is 13 amino acids long. The CDR3 DNA is TGTGCCAGCAGCCACCGGGACAGCCACGAGCAGTACTTC. Encoded protein: CASSHRDSHEQYF.

The table lists this clone with a few counts. This rearrangement joins TRBV5-1 to TRBJ2-7; D possibly corresponds to TRBD2 (6 bases). In germline, CDR1 is SGHRS, CDR2 YFSETQ. The CDR3 runs 14 residues. V was trimmed by 7 bases and J by 0 bases, leaving 14 bases between them. CDR3 amino acids: CASCRGSGSYEQYF. The CDR3, as DNA: TGCGCCAGCTGCCGTGGTAGCGGCTCCTACGAGCAGTACTTC.

This chain connects TRBV9 to TRBJ2-7; 7 nucleotides agree with TRBD2. The germline gives CDR1 SGDLS, CDR2 YYNGEE. The junction had 8 bases not matched to a gene; V was cut back by 4 bases and J by 7 bases. This CDR3 has 13 residues. The chain's CDR3 is CASSPRGVREQYF. The CDR3 bases are TGTGCCAGCAGCCCTCGGGGGGTCCGGGAGCAGTACTTC.

This chain links TRBV5-4 with TRBJ1-5; 10 nucleotides agree with TRBD1. The CDR3 has 16 residues. Germline-derived CDR1 and CDR2 are SGHNT and YYREEE (reference sequence). Germline trimming cut 0 bases from V and 4 bases from J; bases unmatched to any gene: 4. This chain's CDR3 is CASSLGGTGANQPQHF. As DNA, the CDR3 is TGTGCCAGCAGCTTGGGGGGGACAGGGGCTAATCAGCCCCAGCATTTT.

This clone was seen a single time. This sequence joins TRBV7-6 and TRBJ2-7, with a tentative D call TRBD1 (6 bases). The CDR3 has 15 amino acids. V lost 2 bases and J lost 7, with 18 bases in between. Germline V gene lookup returns CDR1 SGHVS and CDR2 FNYEAQ. CDR3 bases: TGTGCCAGCAGCTTACGGGCGAGGGGGACCCTAGAGCAGTACTTC. Protein product: CASSLRARGTLEQYF.

This clone was seen only once. The chain links TRBV5-1 to TRBJ2-1; D unclear. The ends were cut back, 0 bases at V and 0 bases at J, with 10 bases in the middle. CDR3 size: 16 residues. The germline V gene encodes CDR1 SGHRS and CDR2 YFSETQ. The CDR3 DNA follows: TGCGCCAGCAGCTTGGTAGCTCCCAGCTCCTACAATGAGCAGTTCTTC. Residues: CASSLVAPSSYNEQFF. Using reference TRBV5-1 and TRBJ2-1 for the parts outside the CDR3, the full variable domain is KAGVTQTPRYLIKTRGQQVTLSCSPISGHRSVSWYQQTPGQGLQFLFEYFSETQRNKGNFPGRFSGRQFSNSRSEMNVSTLELGDSALYLCASSLVAPSSYNEQFFGPGTRLTVL.

In its sample, this clone was seen once. The rearrangement links TRBV5-1 to TRBJ2-7; D perhaps matches TRBD1 (6 bases). The CDR3 consists of 15 residues. V dropped 4 bases and J dropped 2 bases, with 16 bases sitting between them. The V gene's germline CDR1 is SGHRS and CDR2 YFSETQ. CDR3 in amino acids: CASSPGTRHTYEQYF. CDR3 sequence (DNA): TGCGCCAGCAGCCCTGGGACACGACACACCTACGAGCAGTACTTC.

This clone was seen more than once but under ten times. This chain connects TRBV2 to TRBJ1-5; the D is unclear. The CDR3 is 15 amino acids. Germline CDR1 is SNHLY and CDR2 is FYNNEI. V was pared by 1 base and J by 6 bases, with 13 bases between. As DNA, the CDR3 is TGTGCCAGCAGTGAAGAGTCAGGTGGAGGTCAGCCCCAGCATTTT. Translating it yields CASSEESGGGQPQHF. Full variable domain (remainder filled in from reference TRBV2 and TRBJ1-5): EPEVTQTPSHQVTQMGQEVILRCVPISNHLYFYWYRQILGQKVEFLVSFYNNEISEKSEIFDDQFSVERPDGSNFTLKIRSTKLEDSAMYFCASSEESGGGQPQHFGDGTRLSIL.

The table lists this clone with a count of one. The chain uses TRBV5-6 and TRBJ2-7, with 8 positions matching TRBD1. The V gene end was trimmed by 2 bases and the J gene end by 1 base; junction bases not matched to a gene: 5. Germline V CDR1 and CDR2: SGHDT, YYEEEE. The CDR3 totals 15 residues. The CDR3 bases are TGTGCCAGCAGCTTAAGACAGGGGAGGTCCTACGAGCAGTACTTC. It codes for CASSLRQGRSYEQYF. The full variable domain, rest sourced from reference TRBV5-6 and TRBJ2-7, is DAGVTQSPTHLIKTRGQQVTLRCSPKSGHDTVSWYQQALGQGPQFIFQYYEEEERQRGNFPDRFSGHQFPNYSSELNVNALLLGDSALYLCASSLRQGRSYEQYFGPGTRLTVT.

The chain has TRBV7-8 and TRBJ2-5, with 8 bases aligning to TRBD1. V shed 1 base and J 8 bases; nucleotides not matched to a gene: 3. The CDR3 has 13 amino acids. Germline loops: CDR1 SGHVS, CDR2 FQNEAQ. The CDR3 nucleotides read TGTGCCAGCAGCTTAGACGGACAGGGCACCCAGTACTTC. Encoded protein: CASSLDGQGTQYF.

The genes are TRBV27 and TRBJ2-5; 10 bases line up with TRBD2. V lost 3 bases and J lost 1; bases outside the gene matches: 11. Per germline, CDR1 MNHEY and CDR2 SMNVEV (reference sequence). The CDR3 is made up of 18 amino acids. CDR3 nucleotides: TGTGCCAGCAGTTTCCCTAGCGGGAGTTCGGAGGGCCAAGAGACCCAGTACTTC. This translates into CASSFPSGSSEGQETQYF.

The chain employs TRBV5-1 and TRBJ2-1, with 11 bases that match TRBD1. Losses at the gene ends were 4 bases for V and 9 bases for J; bases not matched to a gene: 12. Looked up from germline, CDR1 is SGHRS and CDR2 is YFSETQ. This CDR3 has 16 residues. Here the CDR3 reads CASSPGQGAGGGEQFF. The CDR3 DNA follows: TGCGCCAGCAGCCCAGGACAGGGGGCGGGAGGAGGTGAGCAGTTCTTC.

J is TRBJ2-7 and V is TRBV25-1, with TRBD2 matching over 8 bases. The CDR3 totals 14 residues. The ends lost 6 bases at V and 2 bases at J; junction bases unmatched: 6. Germline values: CDR1 MGHDK, CDR2 SYGVNS. CDR3 in amino acids: CASSPAGAAYEQYF. Here the CDR3 DNA reads TGTGCCAGCAGCCCAGCGGGAGCGGCCTACGAGCAGTACTTC.

This chain uses TRBV27 with TRBJ2-3, with 7 bases matching TRBD2. The CDR3 has 16 residues. From germline, CDR1 is MNHEY and CDR2 SMNVEV (reference sequence). With V trimmed by 4 bases and J by 6 bases, 13 bases remained unmatched. The chain's CDR3 is CASSSSPWTRGDTQYF. The CDR3 nucleotides are TGTGCCAGCAGTTCATCCCCCTGGACTAGAGGGGATACGCAGTATTTT.

The V and J genes are TRBV18 and TRBJ1-2; perhaps TRBD1 as D (5 bases). With 0 bases removed from V and 5 bases from J, the gap between germline ends came to 13 bases. Germline V gene sequence: CDR1 KGHSH, CDR2 LQKENI. The CDR3 length is 15 residues. Written as DNA, the CDR3 is TGTGCCAGCTCACCACCGGGGCAGATCTCTTATGGCTACACCTTC. It encodes CASSPPGQISYGYTF.

V usage is TRBV7-2 and J usage is TRBJ2-7; D is possibly TRBD2 (6 bases). The V and J ends lost 5 bases and 9 bases respectively, with 11 bases between them. The CDR3 is made up of 11 amino acids. Per the germline V gene, CDR1 is SGHTA and CDR2 is FQGNSA. The CDR3 nucleotides read TGTGCCAGCAGCCCGGGGGAGTGGCAGTACTTC. Translated: CASSPGEWQYF.

This clone turned up a few times. J is TRBJ2-7 and V is TRBV5-6; 7 positions agree with TRBD2. In germline, CDR1 is SGHDT, CDR2 YYEEEE. The CDR3 runs to 15 residues. The ends lost 1 base at V and 0 bases at J; junction bases unmatched: 4. CDR3 nucleotides: TGTGCCAGCAGCTTGCTGCTAGCGGCCTCCTACGAGCAGTACTTC. It encodes CASSLLLAASYEQYF.

This clone showed up just a few times. The CDR3 nucleotides are TGTGCCAGCAGCTTGGACAGGGGAAGCACAGATACGCAGTATTTT. Translated, it gives CASSLDRGSTDTQYF. This rearrangement joins TRBV5-6 to TRBJ2-3; 7 bases are shared with TRBD1. This CDR3 region has 15 residues. Germline lookup yields CDR1 SGHDT and CDR2 YYEEEE. V trimming: 0 bases; J trimming: 0 bases; junction bases outside the gene matches: 1.

The rearrangement uses TRBV10-2 and TRBJ2-5; D gene uncertain. Germline lookup yields CDR1 WSHSY and CDR2 SAAADI. V was cut by 4 bases and J by 5 bases, with 5 bases left in between. CDR3 size: 11 residues. Here the CDR3 reads CASSARETQYF. The CDR3 coding sequence is TGCGCCAGCAGTGCCCGGGAGACCCAGTACTTC.

This clone was counted between two and nine times. V is TRBV7-3 and J is TRBJ2-1; 7 bases line up with TRBD2. The CDR3 contains 15 residues. CDR1 and CDR2 (germline): SGHTA, FQGTGA. J gave up 0 bases and V 4 bases, and 3 bases lay outside the gene matches. This CDR3 is CASSSSGNSYNEQFF. The DNA for the CDR3 is TGTGCCAGCAGCTCCAGCGGGAACTCCTACAATGAGCAGTTCTTC.

This sequence joins TRBV7-9 and TRBJ2-3, with 11 bases aligning to TRBD2. The CDR3 loop spans 19 amino acids. The V and J ends lost 5 bases and 2 bases, in that order; junction bases with no gene match: 15. Germline CDR1 is SEHNR and CDR2 is FQNEAQ (reference sequence). CDR3 nucleotide sequence: TGTGCCAGCAGCCCGCGCCCTAAAGGGACTAGCGGTACCACAGATACGCAGTATTTT. Translated: CASSPRPKGTSGTTDTQYF.

The rearrangement uses TRBV7-2 and TRBJ1-5; the D is unclear. The CDR3 is made up of 17 amino acids. The V gene lost 1 base and the J gene lost 1 base, with 14 bases spanning the gap. The V gene's germline CDR1 is SGHTA and CDR2 FQGNSA. The CDR3 DNA is TGTGCCAGCAGCTTAGTGGCAGCCCCTAGGAGCAATCAGCCCCAGCATTTT. Protein sequence: CASSLVAAPRSNQPQHF.

The chain employs TRBV5-4 and TRBJ2-5; D is uncertain. The CDR3 is made up of 13 amino acids. Looked up from germline, CDR1 is SGHNT and CDR2 is YYREEE (reference sequence). Trimming cost V 6 bases and J 4 bases, with 13 bases left between them. Here the CDR3 reads CASTPSLGETQYF. In DNA, the CDR3 is TGTGCCAGCACCCCGAGCCTCGGAGAGACCCAGTACTTC.

V is TRBV5-1 and J is TRBJ2-1; 7 nucleotides match TRBD2. Germline V gene data show CDR1 as SGHRS and CDR2 as YFSETQ. This CDR3 is 15 amino acids long. Trimming took 0 bases from V and 8 from J; bases not matched to a gene: 8. The CDR3 loop reads CASSLGRESGDEQFF. As DNA, the CDR3 is TGCGCCAGCAGCTTGGGGCGGGAGTCGGGCGATGAGCAGTTCTTC.

The CDR3 bases are TGTGCCAGCAGGAAACACAGGGGCCCCGACGAAAAACTGTTTTTT. It yields the protein CASRKHRGPDEKLFF. The gene calls are TRBV27 and TRBJ1-4; 7 bases are a match to TRBD1. With V trimmed by 6 bases and J by 8 bases, 12 bases remained unmatched. The CDR3 covers 15 residues. CDR1 is MNHEY and CDR2 is SMNVEV in the germline V gene (reference sequence).

CDR3 in amino acids: CATSRDQSFNQPQHF. The CDR3 DNA reads as TGTGCCACCAGCAGAGACCAGTCTTTCAATCAGCCCCAGCATTTT. The chain has TRBV15 and TRBJ1-5; D remains ambiguous. Trimming stripped 0 bases from V and 3 bases from J, with 9 bases between. CDR3 length: 15 amino acids. Germline V gene data show CDR1 as LNHNV and CDR2 as YYDKDF (reference sequence).

The chain couples TRBV9 to TRBJ1-1; 9 nucleotides match TRBD1. The germline V gene has CDR1 SGDLS and CDR2 YYNGEE. V gave up 4 bases and J gave up 11 bases; unmatched junction bases: 15. The CDR3 runs 15 residues. CDR3: CASSLTLYPGTGAFF. The DNA of the CDR3 is TGTGCCAGCAGCTTAACCCTTTATCCCGGGACAGGGGCTTTCTTT.